This entry lists 16 T cell receptor beta chains sequenced from one sample in a study of Ad26.COV2.S vaccination and SARS-CoV-2 variants. This table comes from immunoSEQ multiplex PCR, and its TCRdb copy is limited to in-frame clones, with some not included. This sample yields hundreds of thousands of clones, of which about 86% are seen a single time; roughly 10% belongs to the top ten. Treatment of the sample: around 19 received Ad26.COV2.S at low or high dose, single or two shots; 5 received placebo; per-sample allocation not given. The samples date from day 63 after the first vaccine or placebo injection. Sequenced material: peripheral blood, taken in a trial of Ad26.COV2.S vaccine versus placebo. The receptor source for this set is a person between 18 and 65 years old who received the Ad26.COV2.S COVID-19 vaccine or a placebo.

The chain couples TRBV7-3 to TRBJ2-3, with 11 nucleotides matching TRBD2. Germline V lookup: CDR1 SGHTA, CDR2 FQGTGA. This CDR3 is 16 amino acids long. J lost 5 bases, V lost 5 bases, and 9 bases had no gene match. The CDR3 is CASSPTLAGGGDTQYF. The CDR3 coding sequence is TGTGCCAGCAGCCCAACTCTAGCGGGAGGAGGAGATACGCAGTATTTT.

The J gene is TRBJ1-6, the V gene TRBV28; possibly TRBD1 for D (6 bases). Germline V gene data show CDR1 as MDHEN and CDR2 as SYDVKM. V gave up 5 bases and J gave up 7 bases, with 30 bases separating them. This CDR3 has 20 residues. The CDR3 sequence is CASSGSPGANPKSRNSPLHF. The DNA of the CDR3 is TGTGCCAGCAGTGGAAGTCCGGGGGCAAATCCCAAGTCCAGAAATTCACCCCTCCACTTT.

The V call is TRBV28, the J call TRBJ1-2, with D maybe TRBD1 (5 bases). CDR3 length: 14 amino acids. Germline loops: CDR1 MDHEN, CDR2 SYDVKM. V lost 1 base to trimming and J lost 4 bases, with 10 bases between them. CDR3 protein: CASSLYTGGYGYTF. In DNA, the CDR3 is TGTGCCAGCAGTTTATATACGGGGGGCTATGGCTACACCTTC.

This chain uses TRBV7-8 with TRBJ1-2, with 9 bases aligning to TRBD1. Trimming cost V 5 bases and J 8 bases; bases outside gene matches: 3. Germline assignment: CDR1 SGHVS and CDR2 FQNEAQ. CDR3 length equals 12 residues. The CDR3 DNA follows: TGTGCCAGCAGCGAACAGGGGGCGGGCTACACCTTC. It encodes CASSEQGAGYTF.

The CDR3 DNA is TGTGCCAGCAGGGAGGGTGTTCTGGACAATGAGCAGTTCTTC. As protein: CASREGVLDNEQFF. The chain has TRBV2 and TRBJ2-1; weak D call: TRBD2 (6 bases). V lost 6 bases and J lost 5, with 14 bases in between. Germline-derived CDR1 and CDR2 are SNHLY and FYNNEI. The CDR3 is 14 residues long.

The chain carries TRBV4-1 and TRBJ1-1; D gene unclear. Germline V CDR1 and CDR2: MGHRA, YSYEKL. The CDR3 is 17 amino acids. V dropped 1 base and J dropped 1 base, with 16 bases sitting between them. CDR3 nucleotides: TGCGCCAGCAGCCAAGTCCCAACCGAGATGGGGAACACTGAAGCTTTCTTT. Amino acid sequence: CASSQVPTEMGNTEAFF.

This clone was recorded a few times. This chain connects TRBV15 to TRBJ1-6; D is possibly TRBD1 (5 bases). Trimming pared 3 bases from V and 5 bases from J, leaving 8 bases between. This CDR3 has 14 residues. Germline loops: CDR1 LNHNV, CDR2 YYDKDF (reference sequence). CDR3 sequence: CATSSGQDNSPLHF. The CDR3 DNA follows: TGTGCCACCAGCAGCGGACAAGATAATTCACCCCTCCACTTT.

This sequence joins TRBV4-3 and TRBJ2-1, with 9 bases matching TRBD1. The CDR3 runs to 15 residues. In germline, CDR1 is LGHNA, CDR2 YSLEER. V gave up 5 bases and J gave up 7 bases; unmatched junction bases: 9. The CDR3 nucleotides are TGCGCCAGCAGCGTACGACAGGGGGTATCGAATGAGCAGTTCTTC. This sequence encodes CASSVRQGVSNEQFF.

The V and J genes are TRBV19 and TRBJ1-5; D ambiguous. The CDR3 runs to 15 residues. The germline V gene has CDR1 LNHDA and CDR2 SQIVND (reference sequence). Trimming cost V 3 bases and J 1 base, with 10 bases left between them. The CDR3 DNA is TGTGCCAGTAGTATCCCCCCGGGAAGCAATCAGCCCCAGCATTTT. Protein product: CASSIPPGSNQPQHF.

The J gene is TRBJ1-1, the V gene TRBV3-1 (or the pseudogene TRBV3-2); no reliable D call. V was pared by 8 bases and J by 0 bases, with 7 bases between. The CDR3 runs 12 residues. The V gene's germline CDR1 is LGHDT and CDR2 YNNKEL (reference sequence). In nucleotides, the CDR3 is TGTGCCAGCGGGCCTATGAACACTGAAGCTTTCTTT. This encodes CASGPMNTEAFF.

The chain uses TRBV21-1 and TRBJ1-3; TRBD1 was called by the table and not checked on the DNA. TRBV21-1 is described as a pseudogene. This CDR3 has 18 residues. CDR3 region: CASILRSGQGASGNTIYF. The CDR3 DNA sequence: TGTGCCAGCATTCTCCGATCGGGACAGGGGGCTTCGGGAAACACCATATATTTT.

The CDR3 sequence is CAWSPRGLAGHYNEQFF. The CDR3 DNA sequence: TGTGCCTGGAGTCCCCGGGGACTAGCGGGCCACTACAATGAGCAGTTCTTC. The chain uses TRBV30 and TRBJ2-1, with 12 bases that match TRBD2. Germline values: CDR1 GTSNPN, CDR2 SVGIG (reference sequence). The length of the CDR3 is 17 residues. V was clipped by 2 bases and J by 3 bases; unmatched bases: 8. Based on the CDR3 plus reference TRBV30 and TRBJ2-1, the full variable domain is SQTIHQWPATLVQPVGSPLSLECTVEGTSNPNLYWYRQAAGRGLQLLFYSVGIGQISSEVPQNLSASRPQDRQFILSSKKLLLSDSGFYLCAWSPRGLAGHYNEQFFGPGTRLTVL.

The chain employs TRBV7-2 and TRBJ2-4, with 8 bases that match TRBD2. The CDR3 spans 14 residues. Losses at the gene ends were 3 bases for V and 7 bases for J; bases not matched to a gene: 5. Germline V CDR1 and CDR2: SGHTA, FQGNSA. CDR3 nucleotide sequence: TGTGCCAGCAGCTTTGCACTAGCGGAGAACATTCAGTACTTC. Its protein is CASSFALAENIQYF.

This chain connects TRBV4-3 to TRBJ1-4, with TRBD1 as a possible D gene (6 bases). The CDR3 runs to 16 residues. Germline V CDR1 and CDR2: LGHNA, YSLEER. With 3 bases removed from V and 5 bases from J, the gap between germline ends came to 16 bases. This CDR3 is CASSHLRGGKNEKLFF. CDR3 in DNA: TGCGCCAGCAGCCATCTGCGGGGGGGCAAAAATGAAAAACTGTTTTTT.

In this sample, this clone turned up a few times. This chain links TRBV7-9 with TRBJ1-2, with 7 bases identical to TRBD1. The CDR3 length is 14 residues. J lost 7 bases, V lost 5 bases, and 10 bases had no gene match. Germline lookup yields CDR1 SEHNR and CDR2 FQNEAQ (reference sequence). The CDR3 sequence: CASSPKGGPAGYTF. In DNA form, the CDR3 reads TGTGCCAGCAGCCCAAAAGGGGGCCCTGCTGGCTACACCTTC.

This chain links TRBV21-1 with TRBJ2-1; the D call TRBD1 from the table was never checked on the DNA. TRBV21-1 represents a pseudogene. This CDR3 is built from 18 residues. The CDR3 sequence is CASSSGRPVGQTEDEQFF. The CDR3 DNA reads as TGTGCCAGCAGCTCAGGCAGGCCCGTGGGACAGACGGAGGATGAGCAGTTCTTC.